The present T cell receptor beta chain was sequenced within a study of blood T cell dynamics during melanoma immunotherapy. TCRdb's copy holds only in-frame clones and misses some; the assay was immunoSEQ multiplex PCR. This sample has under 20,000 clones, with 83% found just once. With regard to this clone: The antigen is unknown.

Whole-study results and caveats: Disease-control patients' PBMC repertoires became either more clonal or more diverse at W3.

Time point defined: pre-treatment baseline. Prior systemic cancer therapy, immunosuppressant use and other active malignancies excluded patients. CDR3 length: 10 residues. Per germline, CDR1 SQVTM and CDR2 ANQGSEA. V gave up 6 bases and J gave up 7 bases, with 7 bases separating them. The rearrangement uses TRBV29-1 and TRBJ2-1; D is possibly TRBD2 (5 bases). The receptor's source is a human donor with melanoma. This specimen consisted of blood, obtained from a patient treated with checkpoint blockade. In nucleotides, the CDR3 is TGCAGCGTCTGGGAGAATGAGCAGTTCTTC. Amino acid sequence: CSVWENEQFF.